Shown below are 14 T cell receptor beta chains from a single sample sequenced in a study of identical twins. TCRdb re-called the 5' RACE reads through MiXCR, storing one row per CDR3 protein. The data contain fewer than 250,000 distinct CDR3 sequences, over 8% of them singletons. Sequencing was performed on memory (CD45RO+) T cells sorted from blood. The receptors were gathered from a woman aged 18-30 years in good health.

The CDR3 protein is CSATSPGQRGASTGELFF. CDR3 coding DNA: TGCAGTGCTACCTCTCCAGGACAGCGGGGGGCAAGCACCGGGGAGCTGTTTTTT. The genes are TRBV20-1 and TRBJ2-2; 9 nucleotides match TRBD2. Germline trimming cut 4 bases from V and 4 bases from J; bases unmatched to any gene: 16. CDR3 length equals 18 residues. From germline, CDR1 is DFQATT and CDR2 SNEGSKA (reference sequence).

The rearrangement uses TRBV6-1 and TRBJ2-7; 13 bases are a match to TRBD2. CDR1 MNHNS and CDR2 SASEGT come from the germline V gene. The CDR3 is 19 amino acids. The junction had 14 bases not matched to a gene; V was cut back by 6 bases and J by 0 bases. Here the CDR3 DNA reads TGTGCCAGCAGCGGAATGCAAATGACTAGCGGGGGGTACTCCTACGAGCAGTACTTC. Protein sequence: CASSGMQMTSGGYSYEQYF.

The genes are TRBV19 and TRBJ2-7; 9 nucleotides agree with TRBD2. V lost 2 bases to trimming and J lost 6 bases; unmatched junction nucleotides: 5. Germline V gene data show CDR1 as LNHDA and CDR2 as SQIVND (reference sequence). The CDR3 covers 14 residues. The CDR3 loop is CASSISGLATEQYF. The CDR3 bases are TGTGCCAGTAGTATATCCGGACTAGCGACCGAGCAGTACTTC.

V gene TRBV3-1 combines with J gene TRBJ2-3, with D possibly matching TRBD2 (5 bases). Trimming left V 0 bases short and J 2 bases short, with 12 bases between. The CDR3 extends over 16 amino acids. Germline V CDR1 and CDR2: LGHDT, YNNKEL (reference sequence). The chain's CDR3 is CASSQDPERITDTQYF. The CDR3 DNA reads TGTGCCAGCAGCCAAGATCCGGAGCGGATCACAGATACGCAGTATTTT.

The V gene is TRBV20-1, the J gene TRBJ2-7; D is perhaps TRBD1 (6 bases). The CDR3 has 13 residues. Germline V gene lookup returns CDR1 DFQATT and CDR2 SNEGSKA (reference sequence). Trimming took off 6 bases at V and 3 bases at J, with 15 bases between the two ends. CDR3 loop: CSALDRPHYEQYF. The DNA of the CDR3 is TGCAGTGCACTCGACAGGCCGCACTACGAGCAGTACTTC.

CDR3 DNA sequence: TGTGCCTGCTGCCCCGGCGACTCGGCAGGCAATCATCGGTACTTC. Its protein is CACCPGDSAGNHRYF. V gene TRBV3-1 combines with J gene TRBJ2-7; D remains unclear. The CDR3 totals 15 residues. V gave up 11 bases and J gave up 12 bases, with 32 bases separating them. Germline CDR1 reads LGHDT; CDR2 reads YNNKEL (reference sequence).

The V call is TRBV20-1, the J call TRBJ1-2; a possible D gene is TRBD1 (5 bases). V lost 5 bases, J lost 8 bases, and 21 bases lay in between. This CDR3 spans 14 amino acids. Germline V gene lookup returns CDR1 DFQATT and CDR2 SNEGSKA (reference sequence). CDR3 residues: CSAGSGGGVRGYTF. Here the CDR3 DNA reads TGCAGTGCTGGTTCCGGGGGAGGAGTCAGAGGCTACACCTTC.

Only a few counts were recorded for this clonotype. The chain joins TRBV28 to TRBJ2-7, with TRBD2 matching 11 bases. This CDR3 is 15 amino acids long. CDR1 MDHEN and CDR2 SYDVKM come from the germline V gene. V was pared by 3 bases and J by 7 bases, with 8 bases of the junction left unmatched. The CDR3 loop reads CASSLRASGRREQYF. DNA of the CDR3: TGTGCCAGCAGTTTGAGGGCTAGCGGGAGGAGGGAGCAGTACTTC.

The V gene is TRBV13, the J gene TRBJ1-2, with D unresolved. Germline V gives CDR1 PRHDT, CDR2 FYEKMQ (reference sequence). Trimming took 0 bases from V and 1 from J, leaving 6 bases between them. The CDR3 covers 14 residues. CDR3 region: CASSLGGDNYGYTF. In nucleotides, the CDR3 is TGTGCCAGCAGCTTAGGGGGCGATAACTATGGCTACACCTTC.

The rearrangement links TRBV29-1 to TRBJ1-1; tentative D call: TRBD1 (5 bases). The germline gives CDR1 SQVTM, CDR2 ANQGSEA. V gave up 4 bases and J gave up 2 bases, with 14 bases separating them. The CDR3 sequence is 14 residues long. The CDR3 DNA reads TGCAGCGTTGCGGTTGGACACTTAAACACTGAAGCTTTCTTT. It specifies CSVAVGHLNTEAFF.

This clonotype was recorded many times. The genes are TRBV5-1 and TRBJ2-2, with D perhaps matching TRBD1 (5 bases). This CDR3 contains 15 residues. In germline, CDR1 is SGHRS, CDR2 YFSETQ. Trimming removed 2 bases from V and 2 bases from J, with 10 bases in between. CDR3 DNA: TGCGCCAGCAGCTTAAGGCAGGGCAACACCGGGGAGCTGTTTTTT. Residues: CASSLRQGNTGELFF.

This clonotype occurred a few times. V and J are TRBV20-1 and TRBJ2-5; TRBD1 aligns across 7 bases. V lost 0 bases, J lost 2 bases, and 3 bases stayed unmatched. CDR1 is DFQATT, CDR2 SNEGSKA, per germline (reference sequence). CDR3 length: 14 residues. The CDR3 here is CSARDRTGQETQYF. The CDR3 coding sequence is TGCAGTGCTAGAGATCGGACAGGTCAAGAGACCCAGTACTTC.

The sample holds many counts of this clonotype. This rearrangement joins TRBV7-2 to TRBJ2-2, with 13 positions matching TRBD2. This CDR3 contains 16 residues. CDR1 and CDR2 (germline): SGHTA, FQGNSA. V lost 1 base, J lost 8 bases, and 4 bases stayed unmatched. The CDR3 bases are TGTGCCAGCAGCTTAGAACTAGCGGGAGGGTATGGGGAGCTGTTTTTT. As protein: CASSLELAGGYGELFF.

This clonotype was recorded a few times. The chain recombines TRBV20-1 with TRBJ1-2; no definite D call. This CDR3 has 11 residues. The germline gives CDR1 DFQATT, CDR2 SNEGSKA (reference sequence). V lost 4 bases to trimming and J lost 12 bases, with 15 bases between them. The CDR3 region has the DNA TGCAGTGCTACTCCGCCCTCTTGGCACACCTTC. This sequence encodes CSATPPSWHTF.